The next 9 T cell receptor beta chains were all read from a single sample in a study of spatial heterogeneity in lung cancer. Via MiXCR, TCRdb re-called the 5' RACE reads, giving one row per CDR3 protein. This sample yields several thousand distinct CDR3 sequences, of which about 5.2% are seen a single time; roughly 25% belongs to the top ten. Their recognized antigens are unknown. Time point here: sample taken at primary tumor resection. Study outcomes and limitations: Counts of expanded alpha and beta TCRs within tumors tracked the tumor nonsynonymous mutation count.

The sequencing here drew on lung tumor tissue, taken at surgery. Receptors originate from a male donor with early-stage non-small cell lung cancer.

This clonotype was picked up many times. This rearrangement joins TRBV12-5 to TRBJ1-3, with TRBD1 identical over 9 bases. CDR3 length: 17 residues. Germline CDR1 is LGHNT and CDR2 is FRNRAP. The V gene end was trimmed by 0 bases and the J gene end by 3 bases; junction bases not matched to a gene: 6. The CDR3 DNA sequence: TGTGCTAGTGGTTTGGTACAGGGGGCAGGTGGTGGAAACACCATATATTTT. It specifies CASGLVQGAGGGNTIYF.

A few counts support this clonotype. The chain has TRBV5-1 and TRBJ2-1; the match to TRBD1 covers 9 bases. The CDR3 is made up of 15 amino acids. The V gene end was trimmed by 4 bases and the J gene end by 2 bases; junction bases not matched to a gene: 4. The germline V gene encodes CDR1 SGHRS and CDR2 YFSETQ. CDR3 residues: CASSGTGGTYNEQFF. The DNA of the CDR3 is TGCGCCAGCAGCGGAACAGGGGGCACCTACAATGAGCAGTTCTTC.

This clonotype was detected ten times or more. V and J are TRBV5-1 and TRBJ2-7, with D unresolved. The length of the CDR3 is 12 residues. With 2 bases removed from V and 3 bases from J, the gap between germline ends came to 6 bases. Germline CDR1 is SGHRS and CDR2 is YFSETQ. The CDR3 region has the DNA TGCGCCAGCAGCTTTAACAGCTACGAGCAGTACTTC. Its translation: CASSFNSYEQYF. Full variable domain (outside the CDR3, taken from reference TRBV5-1 and TRBJ2-7): KAGVTQTPRYLIKTRGQQVTLSCSPISGHRSVSWYQQTPGQGLQFLFEYFSETQRNKGNFPGRFSGRQFSNSRSEMNVSTLELGDSALYLCASSFNSYEQYFGPGTRLTVT.

This clonotype was picked up many times. The genes are TRBV28 and TRBJ2-7, with TRBD2 identical over 14 bases. V lost 8 bases to trimming and J lost 4 bases; unmatched junction nucleotides: 7. This CDR3 is built from 15 residues. The germline gives CDR1 MDHEN, CDR2 SYDVKM. CDR3 residues: CASRPGLAGAYEQYF. Here the CDR3 DNA reads TGTGCCAGCCGACCGGGACTAGCGGGAGCTTACGAGCAGTACTTC.

This clonotype has at least ten counts. The chain carries TRBV28 and TRBJ2-6; 10 nucleotides agree with TRBD1. Germline lookup yields CDR1 MDHEN and CDR2 SYDVKM. V lost 5 bases, J lost 3 bases, and 4 bases stayed unmatched. This CDR3 has 16 residues. CDR3 nucleotide sequence: TGTGCCAGCAGTCCCGACAGGGGGCTTGGGGCCAACGTCCTGACTTTC. This encodes CASSPDRGLGANVLTF.

This clonotype was counted at least ten times. The chain has TRBV12-3 or TRBV12-4 and TRBJ2-2; 8 bases align to TRBD2. The CDR3 is 14 amino acids. The V gene end was trimmed by 8 bases and the J gene end by 5 bases; junction bases not matched to a gene: 7. CDR3 amino acids: CASRRGGGTGELFF. Here the CDR3 DNA reads TGTGCCAGCCGACGGGGCGGGGGGACCGGGGAGCTGTTTTTT.

This clonotype counts as large. V usage is TRBV9 and J usage is TRBJ2-3; perhaps TRBD2 as D (6 bases). V shed 0 bases and J shed 0 bases, with 11 bases lying between them. Germline V lookup: CDR1 SGDLS, CDR2 YYNGEE. The CDR3 sequence is 16 residues long. The DNA of the CDR3 is TGTGCCAGCAGCGTAGCAGGGCGGGGCAGCACAGATACGCAGTATTTT. Translated, it gives CASSVAGRGSTDTQYF.

This clonotype was seen ten or more times. This sequence joins TRBV20-1 and TRBJ2-3; TRBD2 matches at 8 bases. Germline values: CDR1 DFQATT, CDR2 SNEGSKA (reference sequence). V was clipped by 6 bases and J by 4 bases; unmatched bases: 9. The CDR3 totals 14 residues. CDR3 coding DNA: TGCAGTGCCCGTATACGGGGGGGCGCAGATACGCAGTATTTT. This encodes CSARIRGGADTQYF.

In this sample, this clonotype turned up many times. The chain joins TRBV27 to TRBJ2-7; 8 bases align to TRBD1. Per the germline V gene, CDR1 is MNHEY and CDR2 is SMNVEV (reference sequence). The CDR3 is 15 residues long. The V and J ends lost 5 bases and 0 bases, in that order; junction bases with no gene match: 6. The CDR3, as DNA: TGTGCCAGCAGTATACAACAGGGGGTCTCCTACGAGCAGTACTTC. Residues: CASSIQQGVSYEQYF.